Shown below are 6 T cell receptor beta chains from a single sample sequenced in a study of CD8 T cells in Susac syndrome (dated by TCRdb to 2018 to 2020). The library was made by the immunoSEQ multiplex PCR assay. RNA was extracted using the RNeasy kit, and roughly 0.45 to 1 ug of the RNA was reverse transcribed with random hexamers. TCRdb applied fastp at Q25 and MiXCR to the public reads, then kept only in-frame beta chains. Under each unique CDR3 protein, matching rows form one entry showing the most common genes and DNA. This sample gives 150,000 to 200,000 distinct CDR3 sequences in total; approximately 93% of them show up just once. Around 0.096% of the sample goes to the ten largest clones. The material sequenced was CD4+ T cells from PBMCs. These receptor sequences come from a human donor in good health.

The chain is built from TRBV14 and TRBJ2-4; possibly TRBD2 for D (6 bases). There are 16 residues in the CDR3. Per the germline V gene, CDR1 is SGHDN and CDR2 is FVKESK. Trimming shortened V by 5 bases and J by 5 bases, and 19 bases separated the two germline ends. As DNA, the CDR3 is TGTGCCAGCAGCGCCCCCGGGGGACCGGGGCAAAACATTCAGTACTTC. It yields the protein CASSAPGGPGQNIQYF. The whole variable domain, filled in from reference TRBV14 and TRBJ2-4, reads EAGVTQFPSHSVIEKGQTVTLRCDPISGHDNLYWYRRVMGKEIKFLLHFVKESKQDESGMPNNRFLAERTGGTYSTLKVQPAELEDSGVYFCASSAPGGPGQNIQYFGAGTRLSVL.

This clonotype appeared a single time. The V and J genes are TRBV3-1 and TRBJ1-1; 7 bases map to TRBD1. CDR3 size: 14 residues. The germline gives CDR1 LGHDT, CDR2 YNNKEL (reference sequence). V shed 1 base and J 6 bases; nucleotides not matched to a gene: 5. CDR3 in amino acids: CASSQGQGLAEAFF. CDR3 DNA sequence: TGTGCCAGCAGCCAAGGACAGGGACTCGCTGAAGCTTTCTTT.

V usage is TRBV20-1 and J usage is TRBJ1-3, with D perhaps matching TRBD1 (5 bases). V lost 4 bases and J lost 3, with 13 bases in between. Germline assignment: CDR1 DFQATT and CDR2 SNEGSKA (reference sequence). This CDR3 spans 14 amino acids. The CDR3 spells CSANTRTHGNTIYF. The CDR3 DNA reads as TGCAGTGCTAATACCCGGACACATGGAAACACCATATATTTT.

The rearrangement links TRBV28 to TRBJ2-5; D not resolved. Trimming pared 7 bases from V and 5 bases from J, leaving 14 bases between. There are 13 residues in the CDR3. CDR1 is MDHEN and CDR2 is SYDVKM in the germline V gene. CDR3 sequence: CASTNPSQETQYF. Written as DNA, the CDR3 is TGTGCCAGCACTAACCCCTCCCAGGAGACCCAGTACTTC.

The chain links TRBV7-2 to TRBJ2-5; 8 bases are a match to TRBD2. This CDR3 is built from 15 residues. The germline gives CDR1 SGHTA, CDR2 FQGNSA. V lost 5 bases, J lost 5 bases, and 10 bases stayed unmatched. The CDR3 sequence: CASSPRWRGVETQYF. The CDR3 nucleotides are TGTGCCAGCAGCCCCCGTTGGCGGGGGGTGGAGACCCAGTACTTC.

The chain joins TRBV6-1 to TRBJ2-4; D ambiguous. Germline assignment: CDR1 MNHNS and CDR2 SASEGT. V was pared by 6 bases and J by 8 bases, with 17 bases between. The CDR3 has 14 residues. The CDR3 loop reads CASRNLGNADIQYF. CDR3 DNA sequence: TGTGCCAGCAGGAATCTGGGTAATGCGGACATTCAGTACTTC.